The source of this T cell receptor beta chain is a study of CD8 T cells in Susac syndrome. The V segment lost 3 bases and the J segment 0 bases; nucleotides outside the gene matches: 9. CDR1 is LGHNA and CDR2 is YSLEER in the germline V gene. CDR3 size: 17 residues. Roughly 0.45 to 1 ug RNA was reverse transcribed with random hexamers. From the immunoSEQ multiplex PCR reads, TCRdb called clonotypes with MiXCR, one entry per CDR3 protein. The table lists about 150,000 distinct CDR3 sequences, 90% to 95% of them singletons. In regard to this clonotype: Its antigen is still unknown.

Whole-study results and caveats: Clonal expansion was missing from Susac syndrome CD4+ T cell repertoires.

The clonotype originates from a human donor with Susac syndrome. The sample was CD4+ T cells from PBMCs. This chain uses TRBV4-3 with TRBJ2-3; 7 nucleotides align to TRBD2. CDR3 sequence (DNA): TGCGCCAGCAGCCATAGTCTCGGAGCGGGGAGCACAGATACGCAGTATTTT. Amino acids: CASSHSLGAGSTDTQYF.